This TCR beta chain was identified during a study of cytomegalovirus exposure and HLA in healthy donors. The PCR employed 60 Vbeta primers together with 13 Jbeta primers. Produced via immunoSEQ multiplex PCR; TCRdb's table is partial and in-frame only. The sample contains 90,000 to 100,000 clones, 76% of which appear only once. The CDR3 runs to 12 residues. CDR1 and CDR2 (germline): SQVTM, ANQGSEA. The V and J ends lost 5 bases and 0 bases respectively, with 6 bases between them. Sequencing input: PBMCs. The chain uses TRBV29-1 and TRBJ2-3; tentative D call: TRBD2 (5 bases). This clonotype originated in a man aged 40-49 years in good health and CMV-seronegative. The CDR3 is CSVSGSTDTQYF. The CDR3 DNA reads as TGCAGCGTTAGCGGAAGCACAGATACGCAGTATTTT.